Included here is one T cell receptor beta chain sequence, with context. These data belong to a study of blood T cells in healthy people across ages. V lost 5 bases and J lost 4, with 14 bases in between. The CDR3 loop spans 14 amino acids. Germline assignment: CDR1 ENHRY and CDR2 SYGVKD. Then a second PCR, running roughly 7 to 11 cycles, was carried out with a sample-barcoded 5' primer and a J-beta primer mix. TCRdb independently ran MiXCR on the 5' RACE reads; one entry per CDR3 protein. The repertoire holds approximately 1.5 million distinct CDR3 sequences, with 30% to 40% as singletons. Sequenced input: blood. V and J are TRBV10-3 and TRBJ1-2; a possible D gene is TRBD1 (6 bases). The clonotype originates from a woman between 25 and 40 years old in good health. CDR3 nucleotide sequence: TGTGCCATCAGTAACGTCGACAGGCTCTATGGCTACACCTTC. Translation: CAISNVDRLYGYTF.